The T cell receptor (beta chain) described here comes from a study of T cell responses to AZD1222 COVID-19 vaccine. With respect to this clone: What it binds is unknown.

The data were produced by immunoSEQ multiplex PCR, yet TCRdb's version contains in-frame clones alone and is incomplete. The sample consists of around 180,000 clones, more than 75% of them appearing once. The germline V gene encodes CDR1 SGHRS and CDR2 YFSETQ. The junction had 5 bases not matched to a gene; V was cut back by 3 bases and J by 5 bases. This CDR3 has 14 amino acids. Regarding the study as a whole: Only a handful of AZD1222 recipients were seropositive at baseline. Mostly white British, mostly female donors; authors suggested clonal diversity may be underestimated.

This clonotype was obtained from an adult in good health. This chain connects TRBV5-1 to TRBJ2-7; 10 bases align to TRBD1. The source material was peripheral blood, sampled on day 0 of MenACWY control vaccination. As DNA, the CDR3 is TGCGCCAGCAGCTCGACAGGGGGCACGCACGAGCAGTACTTC. Protein: CASSSTGGTHEQYF. The whole variable domain, filled in from reference TRBV5-1 and TRBJ2-7, reads KAGVTQTPRYLIKTRGQQVTLSCSPISGHRSVSWYQQTPGQGLQFLFEYFSETQRNKGNFPGRFSGRQFSNSRSEMNVSTLELGDSALYLCASSSTGGTHEQYFGPGTRLTVT.